These 13 T cell receptor beta chains were sequenced from one sample in a study of blood T cell repertoires in COVID-19. Profiling relied on immunoSEQ multiplex PCR, and the TCRdb table lists in-frame clones only, not all of them. Of approximately 250,000 clones detected, under 90% appear once; the ten largest clones hold 4% to 5%. The specimen was peripheral blood. The receptors shown here come from a man aged 60 to 75 with acute or convalescent COVID-19.

This chain connects TRBV5-5 to TRBJ1-1; TRBD1 agrees at 7 bases. The CDR3 length is 15 residues. Germline CDR1 is SGHKS and CDR2 is YYEKEE (reference sequence). The J segment lost 5 bases and the V segment lost 0 bases, leaving 7 bases of the junction unmatched. The CDR3 nucleotides are TGTGCCAGCAGCTTGGAGGCAGGGGGTTGGACTGAAGCTTTCTTT. This gives the protein CASSLEAGGWTEAFF.

The chain has TRBV21-1 and TRBJ2-5; the DNA was not used to check the table's D call, TRBD2. TRBV21-1 is classified as a pseudogene. The CDR3 totals 17 residues. The chain's CDR3 is CASSPRPLAGGPETQYF. For the CDR3, the DNA is TGTGCCAGCAGCCCCCGACCCCTAGCGGGGGGACCTGAGACCCAGTACTTC.

The rearrangement links TRBV10-3 to TRBJ1-5; no firm D call. V dropped 2 bases and J dropped 3 bases, with 5 bases sitting between them. This CDR3 is built from 13 residues. Per the germline V gene, CDR1 is ENHRY and CDR2 is SYGVKD. The CDR3 nucleotides are TGTGCCATCAGTGAGGGGCTCAATCAGCCCCAGCATTTT. The encoded protein is CAISEGLNQPQHF.

The chain employs TRBV5-1 and TRBJ2-1, with a possible D match to TRBD2 (6 bases). Trimming left V 3 bases short and J 0 bases short, with 13 bases between. The CDR3 sequence is 16 residues long. Germline V gene sequence: CDR1 SGHRS, CDR2 YFSETQ. For the CDR3, the DNA is TGCGCCAGCAGCTGGGACTTTCCGAGCTCCTACAATGAGCAGTTCTTC. Translation gives CASSWDFPSSYNEQFF.

The J gene is TRBJ1-4, the V gene TRBV2; 8 bases align to TRBD1. Germline values: CDR1 SNHLY, CDR2 FYNNEI. The length of the CDR3 is 16 residues. V lost 4 bases to trimming and J lost 6 bases; unmatched junction nucleotides: 10. The CDR3 nucleotides are TGTGCCAGCAGTGGCGACAGGGGTGGGGGGCATGAAAAACTGTTTTTT. As protein: CASSGDRGGGHEKLFF.

V and J are TRBV6-5 and TRBJ2-4, with D possibly being TRBD1 (6 bases). This CDR3 has 15 residues. V lost 5 bases and J lost 7, with 18 bases in between. Germline V gene sequence: CDR1 MNHEY, CDR2 SVGAGI. The CDR3 here is CASSHRDTGRNIQYF. DNA for the CDR3: TGTGCCAGCAGTCACCGGGACACGGGTCGTAACATTCAGTACTTC.

This chain joins TRBV15 and TRBJ2-7; tentative D call: TRBD1 (7 bases). This CDR3 is 15 amino acids long. Deletions cut 0 bases from V and 4 bases from J, with 13 bases between. The germline CDR1 and CDR2 sequences are LNHNV and YYDKDF (reference sequence). The CDR3 reads CATSRDQGGSYEQYF. Written as DNA, the CDR3 is TGTGCCACCAGCAGAGATCAGGGGGGTTCGTACGAGCAGTACTTC.

This clone showed up just once. The V gene is TRBV28, the J gene TRBJ2-7, with D perhaps TRBD2 (5 bases). This CDR3 contains 16 residues. Deletions cut 4 bases from V and 0 bases from J, with 16 bases between. The germline V gene has CDR1 MDHEN and CDR2 SYDVKM. The CDR3 DNA reads as TGTGCCAGCAGTTCTGAGACGGGGAAGAGCTCCTACGAGCAGTACTTC. Translation: CASSSETGKSSYEQYF. Looking up the rest from reference TRBV28 and TRBJ2-7 gives the full variable domain: DVKVTQSSRYLVKRTGEKVFLECVQDMDHENMFWYRQDPGLGLRLIYFSYDVKMKEKGDIPEGYSVSREKKERFSLILESASTNQTSMYLCASSSETGKSSYEQYFGPGTRLTVT.

This clone was found once. The rearrangement joins TRBV7-9 to TRBJ1-1, with a tentative D call TRBD1 (5 bases). This CDR3 is built from 14 residues. Germline V gene sequence: CDR1 SEHNR, CDR2 FQNEAQ (reference sequence). V was shortened by 4 bases and J by 4 bases, with 13 bases between the two germline ends. In nucleotides, the CDR3 is TGTGCCAGCAGCTGGTCCGGGGGGTTCACTGAAGCTTTCTTT. Amino acids: CASSWSGGFTEAFF.

V is TRBV30 and J is TRBJ1-5; perhaps TRBD1 as D (6 bases). V was clipped by 5 bases and J by 2 bases, with 10 bases between them. This CDR3 spans 13 amino acids. The germline CDR1 and CDR2 sequences are GTSNPN and SVGIG (reference sequence). This CDR3 is CAWARTGNQPQHF. The DNA of the CDR3 is TGTGCCTGGGCTCGGACAGGCAATCAGCCCCAGCATTTT.

This clone appeared a single time. V gene TRBV12-2 combines with J gene TRBJ2-1; no check of the table's D call, TRBD2, against the DNA was made. TRBV12-2 counts as a pseudogene. There are 16 residues in the CDR3. In DNA, the CDR3 is TGTGCAAGTCGCTTACCGGCCGGGACTCCCCCCAGTGAGCAGTTCTTC. Encoded protein: CASRLPAGTPPSEQFF.

This CDR3 reads CAWSVRPLSTDTQYF. The CDR3 bases are TGTGCCTGGAGTGTACGTCCACTAAGCACAGATACGCAGTATTTT. The chain employs TRBV30 and TRBJ2-3; D is undetermined. The CDR3 has 15 amino acids. From germline, CDR1 is GTSNPN and CDR2 SVGIG (reference sequence). Trimming stripped 0 bases from V and 0 bases from J, with 10 bases between.

The chain links TRBV10-2 to TRBJ1-4; TRBD1 agrees at 8 bases. The V segment lost 2 bases and the J segment 7 bases; nucleotides outside the gene matches: 3. CDR1 is WSHSY, CDR2 SAAADI, per germline. This CDR3 has 14 residues. The CDR3 region is CASSERTGFEKLFF. CDR3 nucleotide sequence: TGCGCCAGCAGTGAGAGGACAGGGTTTGAAAAACTGTTTTTT.